The T cell receptor (beta chain) described here comes from a study of shared clonotypes between healthy human individuals. This clone was detected a few times. What it recognizes is unknown. A far larger clone is one base from this, pointing to a likely read error. Study results and limitations: Compared with clonotypes that all four donors shared, non-shared clonotypes had lower generation probabilities.

The CDR3 is 11 residues long. The ends were cut back, 3 bases at V and 3 bases at J, with 2 bases in the middle. Germline CDR1 reads SNHLY; CDR2 reads FYNNEI. Profiling relied on immunoSEQ multiplex PCR, and the TCRdb table lists in-frame clones only, not all of them. This sample yields nearly 1,000,000 clones, of which about 80% are seen a single time; around 1.4% belongs to the top ten. The clonotype comes from a young man in good health. The sample was memory CD4+ T cells sorted from blood. The subset is: CD45RA-negative fraction. The gene calls are TRBV2 and TRBJ1-2; no firm D call. CDR3 region: CASSDYYGYTF. The CDR3 DNA follows: TGTGCCAGCAGTGATTACTATGGCTACACCTTC.